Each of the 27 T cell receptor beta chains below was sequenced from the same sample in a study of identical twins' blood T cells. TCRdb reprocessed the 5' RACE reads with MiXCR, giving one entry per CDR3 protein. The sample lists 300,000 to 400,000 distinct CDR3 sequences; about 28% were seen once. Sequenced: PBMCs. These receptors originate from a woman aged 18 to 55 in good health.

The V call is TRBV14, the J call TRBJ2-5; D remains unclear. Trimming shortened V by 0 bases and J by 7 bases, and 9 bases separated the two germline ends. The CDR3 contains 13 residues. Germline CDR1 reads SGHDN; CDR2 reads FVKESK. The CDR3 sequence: CASSQDLEGTQYF. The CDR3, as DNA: TGTGCCAGCAGCCAAGATCTAGAAGGGACCCAGTACTTC.

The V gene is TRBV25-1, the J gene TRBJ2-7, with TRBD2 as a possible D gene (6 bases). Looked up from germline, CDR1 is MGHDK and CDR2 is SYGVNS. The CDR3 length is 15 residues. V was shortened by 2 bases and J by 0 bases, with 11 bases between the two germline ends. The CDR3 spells CASSEGVAASYEQYF. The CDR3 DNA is TGTGCCAGCAGTGAAGGGGTAGCGGCCTCCTACGAGCAGTACTTC.

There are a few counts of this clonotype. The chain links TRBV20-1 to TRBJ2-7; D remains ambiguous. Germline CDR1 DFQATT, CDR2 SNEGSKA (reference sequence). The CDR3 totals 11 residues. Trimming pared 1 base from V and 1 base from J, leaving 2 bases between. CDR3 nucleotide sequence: TGCAGTGCTAGAGGATCCTACGAGCAGTACTTC. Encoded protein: CSARGSYEQYF.

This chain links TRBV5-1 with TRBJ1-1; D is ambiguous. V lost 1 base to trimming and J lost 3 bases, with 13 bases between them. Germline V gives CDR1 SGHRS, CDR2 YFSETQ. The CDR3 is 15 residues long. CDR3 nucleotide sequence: TGCGCCAGCAGCTTGAGAGGAAGCACGGACACTGAAGCTTTCTTT. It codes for CASSLRGSTDTEAFF.

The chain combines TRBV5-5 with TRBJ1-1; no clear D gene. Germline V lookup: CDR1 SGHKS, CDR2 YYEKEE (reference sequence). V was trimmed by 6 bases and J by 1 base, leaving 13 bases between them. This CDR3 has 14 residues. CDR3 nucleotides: TGTGCCAGCATCCCCCATACGGGGAACACTGAAGCTTTCTTT. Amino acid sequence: CASIPHTGNTEAFF.

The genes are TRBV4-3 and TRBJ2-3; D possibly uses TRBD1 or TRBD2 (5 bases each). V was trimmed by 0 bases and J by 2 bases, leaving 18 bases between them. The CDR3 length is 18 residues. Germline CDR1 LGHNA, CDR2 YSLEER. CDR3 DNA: TGCGCCAGCAGCCAAGACCGAAGTACAGGACTCTACACAGATACGCAGTATTTT. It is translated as CASSQDRSTGLYTDTQYF.

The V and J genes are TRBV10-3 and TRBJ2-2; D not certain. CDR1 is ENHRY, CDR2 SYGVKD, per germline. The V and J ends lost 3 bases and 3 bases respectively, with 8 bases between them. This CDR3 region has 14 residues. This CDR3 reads CAISDYSDTGELFF. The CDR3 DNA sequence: TGTGCCATCAGTGACTATTCGGACACCGGGGAGCTGTTTTTT.

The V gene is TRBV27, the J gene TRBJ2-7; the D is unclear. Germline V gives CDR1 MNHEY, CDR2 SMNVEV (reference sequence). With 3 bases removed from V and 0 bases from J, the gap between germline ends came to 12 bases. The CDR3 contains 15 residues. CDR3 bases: TGTGCCAGCAGTTTCCAGGACCGATTCTCCTACGAGCAGTACTTC. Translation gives CASSFQDRFSYEQYF.

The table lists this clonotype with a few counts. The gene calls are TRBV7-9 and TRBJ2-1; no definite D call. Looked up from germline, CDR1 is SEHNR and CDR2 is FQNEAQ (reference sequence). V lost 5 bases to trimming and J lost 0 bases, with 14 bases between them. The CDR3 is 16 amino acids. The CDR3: CASSPRIESSYNEQFF. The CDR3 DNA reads TGTGCCAGCAGCCCTCGAATCGAAAGCTCCTACAATGAGCAGTTCTTC.

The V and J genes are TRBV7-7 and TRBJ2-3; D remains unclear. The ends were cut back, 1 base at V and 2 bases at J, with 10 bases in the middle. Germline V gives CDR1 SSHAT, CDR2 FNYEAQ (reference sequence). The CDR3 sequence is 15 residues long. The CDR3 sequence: CASSLGRLPTDTQYF. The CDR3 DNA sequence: TGTGCCAGCAGCTTAGGTCGTCTACCCACAGATACGCAGTATTTT.

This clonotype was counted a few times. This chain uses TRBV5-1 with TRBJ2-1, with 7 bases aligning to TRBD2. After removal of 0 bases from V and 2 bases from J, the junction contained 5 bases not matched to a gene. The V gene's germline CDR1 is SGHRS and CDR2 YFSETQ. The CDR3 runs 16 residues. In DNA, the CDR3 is TGCGCCAGCAGCTTGGAGGCTAGCGGACCCTACAATGAGCAGTTCTTC. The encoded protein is CASSLEASGPYNEQFF.

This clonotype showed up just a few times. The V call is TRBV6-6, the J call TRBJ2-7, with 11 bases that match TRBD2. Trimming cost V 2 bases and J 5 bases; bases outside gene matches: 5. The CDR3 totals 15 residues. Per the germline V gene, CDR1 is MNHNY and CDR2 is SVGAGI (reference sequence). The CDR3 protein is CASSYRLAGGNEQYF. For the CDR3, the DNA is TGTGCCAGCAGTTACCGGCTAGCGGGAGGTAACGAGCAGTACTTC.

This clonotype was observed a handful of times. The CDR3 loop reads CASSELHLSSYNEQFF. The CDR3 coding sequence is TGTGCCAGCAGTGAATTGCATTTAAGTTCCTACAATGAGCAGTTCTTC. The rearrangement uses TRBV2 and TRBJ2-1; D unresolved. CDR3 length equals 16 residues. V lost 2 bases and J lost 1, with 12 bases in between. Per germline, CDR1 SNHLY and CDR2 FYNNEI.

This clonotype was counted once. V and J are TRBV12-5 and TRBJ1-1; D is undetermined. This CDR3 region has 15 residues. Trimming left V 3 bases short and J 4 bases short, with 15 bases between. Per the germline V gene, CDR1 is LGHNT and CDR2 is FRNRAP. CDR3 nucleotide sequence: TGTGCTAGTGGTTTAGACACCGAAGGTAGCACTGAAGCTTTCTTT. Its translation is CASGLDTEGSTEAFF.

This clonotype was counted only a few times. The CDR3 DNA follows: TGCAGCGTTGATGACGGTGCTGATGAGCAGTTCTTC. It yields the protein CSVDDGADEQFF. V gene TRBV29-1 combines with J gene TRBJ2-1; D is ambiguous. V was trimmed by 3 bases and J by 8 bases, leaving 11 bases between them. CDR1 is SQVTM and CDR2 is ANQGSEA in the germline V gene. CDR3 length: 12 amino acids.

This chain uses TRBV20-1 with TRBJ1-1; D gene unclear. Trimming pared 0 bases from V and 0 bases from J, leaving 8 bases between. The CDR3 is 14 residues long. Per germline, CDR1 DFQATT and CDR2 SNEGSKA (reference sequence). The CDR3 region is CSARDGRLNTEAFF. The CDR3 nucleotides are TGCAGTGCTAGAGACGGTCGGTTGAACACTGAAGCTTTCTTT.

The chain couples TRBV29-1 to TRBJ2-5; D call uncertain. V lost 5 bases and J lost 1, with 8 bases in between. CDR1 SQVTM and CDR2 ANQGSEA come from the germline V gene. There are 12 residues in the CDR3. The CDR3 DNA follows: TGCAGCGTTAGCCAGGCCCAAGAGACCCAGTACTTC. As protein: CSVSQAQETQYF.

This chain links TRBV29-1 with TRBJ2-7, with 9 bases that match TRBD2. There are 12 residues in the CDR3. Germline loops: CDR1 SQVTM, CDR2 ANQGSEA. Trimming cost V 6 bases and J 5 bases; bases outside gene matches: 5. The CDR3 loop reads CSVLAGTDEQYF. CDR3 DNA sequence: TGCAGCGTCCTAGCGGGAACGGACGAGCAGTACTTC.

The CDR3 sequence: CASSIHRGRTYEQFF. CDR3 coding DNA: TGTGCCAGCAGCATCCACAGGGGGCGCACGTATGAGCAGTTCTTC. The genes are TRBV21-1 and TRBJ2-1; TRBD1 is the table's D call, not checked against the DNA. TRBV21-1 is recorded as a pseudogene. This CDR3 contains 15 residues.

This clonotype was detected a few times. Here the CDR3 DNA reads TGCGCCAGCAGCCAAACAGGGGGCCGGGGCACTGAAGCTTTCTTT. Translating gives CASSQTGGRGTEAFF. The chain uses TRBV4-1 and TRBJ1-1, with 9 bases aligning to TRBD1. Germline assignment: CDR1 MGHRA and CDR2 YSYEKL. The V segment lost 2 bases and the J segment 4 bases; nucleotides outside the gene matches: 5. The CDR3 spans 15 residues.

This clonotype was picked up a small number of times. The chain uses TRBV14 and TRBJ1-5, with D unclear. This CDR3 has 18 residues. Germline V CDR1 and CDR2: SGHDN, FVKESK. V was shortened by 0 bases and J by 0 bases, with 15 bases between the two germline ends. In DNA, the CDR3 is TGTGCCAGCAGCCAAGATCGGAGTAACGGTTATAGCAATCAGCCCCAGCATTTT. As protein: CASSQDRSNGYSNQPQHF.

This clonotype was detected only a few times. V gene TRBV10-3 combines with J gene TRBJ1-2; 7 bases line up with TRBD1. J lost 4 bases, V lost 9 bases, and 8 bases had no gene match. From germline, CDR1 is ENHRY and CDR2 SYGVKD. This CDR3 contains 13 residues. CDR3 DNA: TGTGCCATAGACAGGGAGGGGAGCTATGGCTACACCTTC. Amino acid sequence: CAIDREGSYGYTF.

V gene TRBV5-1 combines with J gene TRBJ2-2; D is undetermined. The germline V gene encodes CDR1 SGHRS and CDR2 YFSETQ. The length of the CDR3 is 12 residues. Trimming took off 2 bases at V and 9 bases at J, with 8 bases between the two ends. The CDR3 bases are TGCGCCAGCAGCTTTGGCGGCAGGGAGCTGTTTTTT. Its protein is CASSFGGRELFF.

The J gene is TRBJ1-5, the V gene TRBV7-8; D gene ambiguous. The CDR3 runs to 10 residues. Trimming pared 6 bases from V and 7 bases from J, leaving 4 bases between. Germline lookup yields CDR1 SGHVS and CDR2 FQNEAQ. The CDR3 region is CASRGQPQHF. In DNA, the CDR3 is TGTGCCAGCAGAGGCCAGCCCCAGCATTTT.

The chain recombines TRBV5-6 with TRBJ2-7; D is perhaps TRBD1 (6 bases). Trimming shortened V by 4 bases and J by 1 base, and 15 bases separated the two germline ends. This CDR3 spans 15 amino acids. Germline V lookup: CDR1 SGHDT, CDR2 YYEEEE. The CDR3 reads CASSLRGTLSYEQYF. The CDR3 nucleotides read TGTGCCAGCAGCCTCCGAGGGACACTTTCCTACGAGCAGTACTTC. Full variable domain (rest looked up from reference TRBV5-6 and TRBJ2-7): DAGVTQSPTHLIKTRGQQVTLRCSPKSGHDTVSWYQQALGQGPQFIFQYYEEEERQRGNFPDRFSGHQFPNYSSELNVNALLLGDSALYLCASSLRGTLSYEQYFGPGTRLTVT.

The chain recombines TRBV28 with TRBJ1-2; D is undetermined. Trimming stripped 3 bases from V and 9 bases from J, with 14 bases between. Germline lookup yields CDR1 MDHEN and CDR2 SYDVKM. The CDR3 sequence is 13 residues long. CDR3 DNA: TGTGCCAGCAGTTTGCGGATTTCGGATAGCTACACCTTC. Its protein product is CASSLRISDSYTF.

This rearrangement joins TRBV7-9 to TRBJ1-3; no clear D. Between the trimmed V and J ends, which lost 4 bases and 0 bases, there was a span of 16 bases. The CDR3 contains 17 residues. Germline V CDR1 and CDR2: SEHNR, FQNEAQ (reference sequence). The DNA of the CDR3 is TGTGCCAGCAGCTCACCCGGAGGGCAGAGCTCTGGAAACACCATATATTTT. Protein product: CASSSPGGQSSGNTIYF.